These 21 T cell receptor beta chains originate from one sample sequenced in a study of shared clonotypes between healthy human individuals. Sequencing was performed with immunoSEQ multiplex PCR; in TCRdb, only in-frame clones are kept and a portion is missing. Among about 480,000 clones listed, 79% were seen once. Sequencing input: PBMCs. The source of these receptors is a woman aged 40 to 50 in good health. Some clones in this sample may be carry-over from other donors' samples.

The gene calls are TRBV4-1 and TRBJ2-3; the D is unclear. From germline, CDR1 is MGHRA and CDR2 YSYEKL. The length of the CDR3 is 14 residues. V lost 2 bases and J lost 6, with 12 bases in between. The DNA of the CDR3 is TGCGCCAGCAGCCAACGCGCCCCCCCCGATACGCAGTATTTT. This gives the protein CASSQRAPPDTQYF.

The chain employs TRBV7-8 and TRBJ2-7; TRBD2 aligns across 9 bases. Germline CDR1 is SGHVS and CDR2 is FQNEAQ. V shed 5 bases, J shed 6 bases, and the junction held 11 bases outside the gene matches. The CDR3 consists of 15 residues. The CDR3 sequence is CASSRSGTSKPEQYF. CDR3 DNA: TGTGCCAGCAGCAGATCCGGGACTAGCAAACCCGAGCAGTACTTC.

The V gene is TRBV10-1, the J gene TRBJ2-3, with TRBD2 matching over 8 bases. The CDR3 length is 15 residues. In germline, CDR1 is WNHNN, CDR2 SYGVQD (reference sequence). J gave up 0 bases and V 6 bases, and 5 bases lay outside the gene matches. This CDR3 reads CASSSSGGSTDTQYF. CDR3 nucleotide sequence: TGCGCCAGCAGCTCCTCGGGGGGGAGCACAGATACGCAGTATTTT.

The genes are TRBV19 and TRBJ2-5; 10 nucleotides align to TRBD1. Germline loops: CDR1 LNHDA, CDR2 SQIVND (reference sequence). V was pared by 7 bases and J by 5 bases, with 7 bases of the junction left unmatched. This CDR3 is built from 14 residues. The CDR3 region has the DNA TGTGCCAGTATCTCGACAGGGGGCGAGGAGACCCAGTACTTC. Translating gives CASISTGGEETQYF.

The rearrangement uses TRBV30 and TRBJ1-4, with D possibly matching TRBD1 (5 bases). CDR1 GTSNPN and CDR2 SVGIG come from the germline V gene (reference sequence). Trimming cost V 5 bases and J 7 bases, with 17 bases left between them. The CDR3 consists of 14 residues. CDR3 in DNA: TGTGCCTGGGGAGGTGGGGGTGTTGCTGAAAAACTGTTTTTT. As protein: CAWGGGGVAEKLFF. Filled out from reference TRBV30 and TRBJ1-4, the complete variable domain reads SQTIHQWPATLVQPVGSPLSLECTVEGTSNPNLYWYRQAAGRGLQLLFYSVGIGQISSEVPQNLSASRPQDRQFILSSKKLLLSDSGFYLCAWGGGGVAEKLFFGSGTQLSVL.

The V and J genes are TRBV13 and TRBJ2-3; D possibly corresponds to TRBD2 (7 bases). The V gene's germline CDR1 is PRHDT and CDR2 FYEKMQ (reference sequence). The V gene lost 2 bases and the J gene lost 2 bases, with 14 bases spanning the gap. The CDR3 is made up of 16 amino acids. The CDR3 protein is CASSLRGGTYTDTQYF. CDR3 coding DNA: TGTGCCAGCAGCTTAAGGGGGGGGACCTACACAGATACGCAGTATTTT.

The rearrangement joins TRBV9 to TRBJ1-1; tentative D call: TRBD1 (5 bases). The V and J ends lost 4 bases and 4 bases respectively, with 20 bases between them. CDR3 length: 16 residues. CDR1 and CDR2 from the germline V gene are SGDLS and YYNGEE. This CDR3 reads CASSSRQLGLGTEAFF. The CDR3 DNA reads TGTGCCAGCAGCTCCCGACAGTTGGGCCTTGGCACTGAAGCTTTCTTT.

Regarding this clone: The sample has other DNA sequences that encode this CDR3 too. V is TRBV7-9 and J is TRBJ1-5, with 7 nucleotides matching TRBD1. The CDR3 spans 15 residues. V lost 4 bases to trimming and J lost 2 bases; unmatched junction nucleotides: 5. Germline V gene sequence: CDR1 SEHNR, CDR2 FQNEAQ (reference sequence). CDR3 sequence: CASSSTGTGNQPQHF. CDR3 sequence (DNA): TGTGCCAGCAGCTCCACCGGGACAGGCAATCAGCCCCAGCATTTT.

The genes are TRBV11-2 and TRBJ2-1, with TRBD2 identical over 9 bases. The length of the CDR3 is 14 residues. Losses at the gene ends were 0 bases for V and 10 bases for J; bases not matched to a gene: 4. Germline V lookup: CDR1 SGHAT, CDR2 FQNNGV. CDR3 loop: CASSLDSSGREQFF. Here the CDR3 DNA reads TGTGCCAGCAGCTTAGACAGTAGCGGGAGAGAGCAGTTCTTC.

The chain links TRBV6-4 to TRBJ2-1; 9 bases are shared with TRBD2. Germline V gene data show CDR1 as MRHNA and CDR2 as SNTAGT. The CDR3 is 17 amino acids. The V segment lost 3 bases and the J segment 2 bases; nucleotides outside the gene matches: 8. CDR3 DNA: TGTGCCAGCAGTGAGGTTAGCGGGAGTCCGCCCTACAATGAGCAGTTCTTC. Amino acid sequence: CASSEVSGSPPYNEQFF.

The chain couples TRBV7-8 to TRBJ1-4; D not resolved. The CDR3 extends over 12 amino acids. Germline CDR1 SGHVS, CDR2 FQNEAQ. V lost 5 bases and J 8 bases, leaving 9 bases between the germline ends. In nucleotides, the CDR3 is TGTGCCAGCAGCCCCCAGGCGGAAAAACTGTTTTTT. Protein product: CASSPQAEKLFF. Variable domain in full (rest from reference TRBV7-8 and TRBJ1-4): GAGVSQSPRYKVAKRGQDVALRCDPISGHVSLFWYQQALGQGPEFLTYFQNEAQLDKSGLPSDRFFAERPEGSVSTLKIQRTQQEDSAVYLCASSPQAEKLFFGSGTQLSVL.

In regard to this clone: This sample includes further DNA sequences coding for the same CDR3. The chain carries TRBV7-9 and TRBJ1-5; D remains unclear. Germline lookup yields CDR1 SEHNR and CDR2 FQNEAQ (reference sequence). V lost 1 base to trimming and J lost 2 bases, with 6 bases between them. The CDR3 is made up of 14 amino acids. The DNA for the CDR3 is TGTGCCAGCAGCTTAGGGGGTGGCAATCAGCCCCAGCATTTT. Its translation: CASSLGGGNQPQHF.

The chain recombines TRBV30 with TRBJ2-2; 8 bases map to TRBD2. The junction had 22 bases not matched to a gene; V was cut back by 0 bases and J by 7 bases. From germline, CDR1 is GTSNPN and CDR2 SVGIG (reference sequence). This CDR3 has 20 residues. The CDR3 loop is CAWSVLIYRGGPPQGGELFF. Written as DNA, the CDR3 is TGTGCCTGGAGTGTACTGATATATCGGGGGGGCCCACCGCAGGGCGGGGAGCTGTTTTTT.

This clone was counted a few times. The rearrangement uses TRBV30 and TRBJ2-7; D might be TRBD1 (5 bases). CDR1 is GTSNPN, CDR2 SVGIG, per germline (reference sequence). The CDR3 runs 14 residues. The V end was cut by 0 bases, the J end by 3 bases, with 12 bases between. The CDR3 spells CAWSVLARDYEQYF. The CDR3, as DNA: TGTGCCTGGAGTGTATTGGCCAGGGACTACGAGCAGTACTTC.

The genes are TRBV11-2 and TRBJ2-1, with 12 bases aligning to TRBD2. The germline gives CDR1 SGHAT, CDR2 FQNNGV. With V trimmed by 0 bases and J by 7 bases, 7 bases remained unmatched. This CDR3 has 17 residues. CDR3 coding DNA: TGTGCCAGCAGCTTAGATCTGGCTAGCGGGAGGGAAAATGAGCAGTTCTTC. Translation: CASSLDLASGRENEQFF.

To note about this clone: Mismatch with germline at one junction end may stem from a read error. This chain links TRBV5-1 with TRBJ1-4; TRBD1 might be the D (6 bases). The V gene's germline CDR1 is SGHRS and CDR2 YFSETQ. The CDR3 has 14 amino acids. Here the CDR3 DNA reads TGCGCCAGCGGCTTAACAGGGTCGGATGAAAAACTGTTTTTT. This codes for CASGLTGSDEKLFF.

In its sample, this clone was seen once. The chain couples TRBV7-9 to TRBJ2-1; maybe TRBD2 (5 bases). With 2 bases removed from V and 5 bases from J, the gap between germline ends came to 7 bases. Germline V CDR1 and CDR2: SEHNR, FQNEAQ (reference sequence). The CDR3 is 13 amino acids. The CDR3 bases are TGTGCCAGCAGCTTAACTAGAAACAATGAGCAGTTCTTC. Its protein is CASSLTRNNEQFF.

CDR3 coding DNA: TGTGCCAGCAGCCCCGACAGTTCGGTGGAGCCCCAGCATTTT. The encoded protein is CASSPDSSVEPQHF. The chain has TRBV7-8 and TRBJ1-5, with TRBD1 as a possible D gene (5 bases). V lost 5 bases to trimming and J lost 8 bases, with 16 bases between them. The CDR3 is 14 amino acids. Germline V gene sequence: CDR1 SGHVS, CDR2 FQNEAQ. Combining the CDR3 with reference TRBV7-8 and TRBJ1-5 gives the whole variable domain GAGVSQSPRYKVAKRGQDVALRCDPISGHVSLFWYQQALGQGPEFLTYFQNEAQLDKSGLPSDRFFAERPEGSVSTLKIQRTQQEDSAVYLCASSPDSSVEPQHFGDGTRLSIL.

This clone was counted a few times. The genes are TRBV2 and TRBJ2-7, with TRBD2 matching over 9 bases. Germline V gives CDR1 SNHLY, CDR2 FYNNEI. The CDR3 contains 17 residues. The ends lost 6 bases at V and 0 bases at J; junction bases unmatched: 12. CDR3 coding DNA: TGTGCCAGCAGGGCAGGTACTAGCGGGTACAGCTCCTACGAGCAGTACTTC. Encoded protein: CASRAGTSGYSSYEQYF.

This clone was counted between two and nine times. This rearrangement joins TRBV9 to TRBJ2-3; D remains ambiguous. V was clipped by 1 base and J by 4 bases, with 4 bases between them. Germline assignment: CDR1 SGDLS and CDR2 YYNGEE. This CDR3 spans 12 amino acids. In DNA form, the CDR3 reads TGTGCCAGCAGCGTAAAGTCAGATACGCAGTATTTT. It specifies CASSVKSDTQYF.

The V gene is TRBV18, the J gene TRBJ2-7, with D perhaps TRBD1 (8 bases). Germline V lookup: CDR1 KGHSH, CDR2 LQKENI. V lost 5 bases and J lost 2, with 13 bases in between. The CDR3 spans 14 residues. The CDR3 DNA follows: TGTGCCAGCTCATCACAGGGGGGGGCCTACGAGCAGTACTTC. Translating it yields CASSSQGGAYEQYF.